This entry lists 16 T cell receptor beta chains sequenced from one sample in a study of vaccination effects on CD4 cells after COVID-19. It was after approximately 11 days of culture that CD4+ T cells were isolated. Only in-frame clones appear in the TCRdb table, and some are missing; sequencing was by immunoSEQ multiplex PCR. The sample holds around 30,000 clones, about 71% seen once. Their recognized antigens are unknown. Sequencing was performed on CD4+ T cells from PBMCs cultured without peptide, taken before COVID-19 vaccination. The receptors shown here come from a human donor who received a COVID-19 vaccine.

In its sample, this clone was seen once. The chain is built from TRBV3-1 (or the pseudogene TRBV3-2) and TRBJ2-7; 7 nucleotides agree with TRBD1. The CDR3 loop spans 18 amino acids. Trimming removed 1 base from V and 2 bases from J; junction bases left unmatched: 14. The germline V gene encodes CDR1 LGHDT and CDR2 YNNKEL (reference sequence). CDR3 nucleotide sequence: TGTGCCAGCAGCCAAGGACCCACGACAGGGAGAAAAACCTACGAGCAGTACTTC. Its protein is CASSQGPTTGRKTYEQYF.

V usage is TRBV4-1 and J usage is TRBJ2-5; D is uncertain. This CDR3 contains 15 residues. The germline V and J ends were trimmed by 0 bases and 1 base, with 9 bases remaining between them. Per germline, CDR1 MGHRA and CDR2 YSYEKL. The CDR3 spells CASSQDSLVQETQYF. In nucleotides, the CDR3 is TGCGCCAGCAGCCAAGATTCCCTAGTCCAAGAGACCCAGTACTTC.

This chain connects TRBV5-1 to TRBJ2-3; maybe TRBD2 (5 bases). The ends were cut back, 8 bases at V and 5 bases at J, with 18 bases in the middle. Germline CDR1 is SGHRS and CDR2 is YFSETQ. The CDR3 extends over 14 amino acids. CDR3 protein: CASKSGEYEDTQYF. As DNA, the CDR3 is TGCGCCAGTAAGTCCGGGGAGTATGAAGATACGCAGTATTTT.

In its sample, this clone was seen a few times. The rearrangement links TRBV5-1 to TRBJ1-2; D remains unclear. The CDR3 loop spans 15 amino acids. V was pared by 0 bases and J by 2 bases, with 11 bases between. Germline CDR1 is SGHRS and CDR2 is YFSETQ. The CDR3 is CASSLGDLGNYGYTF. CDR3 nucleotides: TGCGCCAGCAGCTTGGGAGACTTGGGGAACTATGGCTACACCTTC.

There are a few counts of this clone. The J gene is TRBJ1-5, the V gene TRBV7-2; D gene uncertain. CDR1 and CDR2 (germline): SGHTA, FQGNSA. The CDR3 extends over 15 amino acids. Trimming shortened V by 0 bases and J by 5 bases, and 11 bases separated the two germline ends. CDR3: CASSLAASPYQPQHF. In DNA form, the CDR3 reads TGTGCCAGCAGCTTAGCGGCCAGCCCGTATCAGCCCCAGCATTTT. The entire variable domain, with the rest obtained from reference TRBV7-2 and TRBJ1-5, is as follows: GAGVSQSPSNKVTEKGKDVELRCDPISGHTALYWYRQSLGQGLEFLIYFQGNSAPDKSGLPSDRFSAERTGGSVSTLTIQRTQQEDSAVYLCASSLAASPYQPQHFGDGTRLSIL.

V is TRBV7-2 and J is TRBJ2-3; 8 positions agree with TRBD1. Germline trimming cut 7 bases from V and 2 bases from J; bases unmatched to any gene: 8. Germline V gene data show CDR1 as SGHTA and CDR2 as FQGNSA. CDR3 size: 15 residues. CDR3 loop: CASNKGTGITDTQYF. In nucleotides, the CDR3 is TGTGCCAGCAACAAGGGGACAGGCATCACAGATACGCAGTATTTT.

The chain carries TRBV6-6 and TRBJ2-7, with 9 bases aligning to TRBD1. V was pared by 6 bases and J by 0 bases, with 12 bases of the junction left unmatched. From germline, CDR1 is MNHNY and CDR2 SVGAGI (reference sequence). This CDR3 has 17 residues. The CDR3 nucleotides read TGTGCCAGCAGACGAACTCCGGGGGACAGGGTCTCCTACGAGCAGTACTTC. This gives the protein CASRRTPGDRVSYEQYF.

There are a few counts of this clone. V is TRBV5-1 and J is TRBJ1-1; 7 bases agree with TRBD1. Germline V gene sequence: CDR1 SGHRS, CDR2 YFSETQ. Losses at the gene ends were 3 bases for V and 1 base for J; bases not matched to a gene: 3. CDR3 size: 14 residues. The CDR3 DNA is TGCGCCAGCAGCTGGGACAGTCGGAACACTGAAGCTTTCTTT. It yields the protein CASSWDSRNTEAFF.

V and J are TRBV19 and TRBJ2-7; D remains unclear. The CDR3 is made up of 13 amino acids. Trimming left V 3 bases short and J 2 bases short, with 8 bases between. CDR1 is LNHDA, CDR2 SQIVND, per germline (reference sequence). Written as DNA, the CDR3 is TGTGCCAGTAGTATGGGTCTGCCCTACGAGCAGTACTTC. This translates into CASSMGLPYEQYF.

This clone was seen more than once but under ten times. The chain is built from TRBV7-9 and TRBJ2-7, with TRBD2 matching over 7 bases. J was trimmed by 0 bases and V by 1 base; bases with no gene match: 6. Germline-derived CDR1 and CDR2 are SEHNR and FQNEAQ (reference sequence). This CDR3 is 16 amino acids long. CDR3 sequence: CASSLDASGHSYEQYF. The CDR3 coding sequence is TGTGCCAGCAGCTTAGACGCTAGCGGACACTCCTACGAGCAGTACTTC. The full variable domain, in which reference TRBV7-9 and TRBJ2-7 provide the parts outside the CDR3, is DTGVSQNPRHKITKRGQNVTFRCDPISEHNRLYWYRQTLGQGPEFLTYFQNEAQLEKSRLLSDRFSAERPKGSFSTLEIQRTEQGDSAMYLCASSLDASGHSYEQYFGPGTRLTVT.

The rearrangement links TRBV5-1 to TRBJ1-4, with D uncertain. Germline CDR1 reads SGHRS; CDR2 reads YFSETQ. The CDR3 is 14 residues long. The V and J ends lost 0 bases and 7 bases respectively, with 10 bases between them. The CDR3 is CASSLGQMSEKLFF. The CDR3, as DNA: TGCGCCAGCAGCTTGGGACAAATGAGTGAAAAACTGTTTTTT. The full variable domain, completed using reference TRBV5-1 and TRBJ1-4, is KAGVTQTPRYLIKTRGQQVTLSCSPISGHRSVSWYQQTPGQGLQFLFEYFSETQRNKGNFPGRFSGRQFSNSRSEMNVSTLELGDSALYLCASSLGQMSEKLFFGSGTQLSVL.

This clone was observed a few times. The chain couples TRBV30 to TRBJ1-5; D gene ambiguous. V lost 0 bases to trimming and J lost 4 bases, with 13 bases between them. The CDR3 covers 15 residues. The germline V gene has CDR1 GTSNPN and CDR2 SVGIG (reference sequence). CDR3 sequence (DNA): TGTGCCTGGAGTGTACTTGGCAGATGGAATCAGCCCCAGCATTTT. This encodes CAWSVLGRWNQPQHF.

The CDR3 nucleotides read TGTGCCAGTAAATTGAACATTGCGGCGGGGAGCTACGAGCAGTACTTC. Protein sequence: CASKLNIAAGSYEQYF. The chain links TRBV27 to TRBJ2-7; D possibly corresponds to TRBD2 (6 bases). The V gene lost 9 bases and the J gene lost 3 bases, with 24 bases spanning the gap. This CDR3 spans 16 amino acids. Germline V CDR1 and CDR2: MNHEY, SMNVEV (reference sequence).

This clone was counted only a few times. J is TRBJ2-3 and V is TRBV7-8; 14 bases map to TRBD2. The germline gives CDR1 SGHVS, CDR2 FQNEAQ. This CDR3 has 16 amino acids. V dropped 3 bases and J dropped 4; count of bases not matched to a gene: 3. DNA for the CDR3: TGTGCCAGCAGCTTGGGGACTAGCGGGGGTTCAGATACGCAGTATTTT. It codes for CASSLGTSGGSDTQYF. Using reference TRBV7-8 and TRBJ2-3 for the parts outside the CDR3, the full variable domain is GAGVSQSPRYKVAKRGQDVALRCDPISGHVSLFWYQQALGQGPEFLTYFQNEAQLDKSGLPSDRFFAERPEGSVSTLKIQRTQQEDSAVYLCASSLGTSGGSDTQYFGPGTRLTVL.

This sequence joins TRBV5-1 and TRBJ2-5; 11 positions match TRBD2. The CDR3 runs 14 residues. V lost 4 bases to trimming and J lost 3 bases; unmatched junction nucleotides: 2. CDR1 SGHRS and CDR2 YFSETQ come from the germline V gene. The CDR3 reads CASSKGLAEETQYF. Here the CDR3 DNA reads TGCGCCAGCAGCAAGGGACTAGCGGAAGAGACCCAGTACTTC. The full variable domain, in which reference TRBV5-1 and TRBJ2-5 provide the parts outside the CDR3, is KAGVTQTPRYLIKTRGQQVTLSCSPISGHRSVSWYQQTPGQGLQFLFEYFSETQRNKGNFPGRFSGRQFSNSRSEMNVSTLELGDSALYLCASSKGLAEETQYFGPGTRLLVL.

In DNA form, the CDR3 reads TGTGCCAGCAGCGGGACGGGGTTAAGTGGGACAGATACGCAGTATTTT. Residues: CASSGTGLSGTDTQYF. The genes are TRBV7-9 and TRBJ2-3; D may be TRBD1 or TRBD2 (5 bases each). Germline V CDR1 and CDR2: SEHNR, FQNEAQ (reference sequence). The CDR3 has 16 residues. The V end lost 5 bases, the J end lost 3 bases, and 18 bases lay between the germline ends.